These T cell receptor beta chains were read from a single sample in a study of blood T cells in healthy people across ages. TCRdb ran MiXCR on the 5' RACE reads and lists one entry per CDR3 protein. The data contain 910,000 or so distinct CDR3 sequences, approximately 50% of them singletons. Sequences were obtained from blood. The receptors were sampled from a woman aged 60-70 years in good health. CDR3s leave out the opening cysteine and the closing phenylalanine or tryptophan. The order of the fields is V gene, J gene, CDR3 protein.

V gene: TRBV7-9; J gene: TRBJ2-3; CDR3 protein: ASSQPRSGKITDTQY
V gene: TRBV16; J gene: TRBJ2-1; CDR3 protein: ASSLWGGLDNEQF
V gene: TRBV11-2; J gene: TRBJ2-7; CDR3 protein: ASRGRVGTRAGTYEQY
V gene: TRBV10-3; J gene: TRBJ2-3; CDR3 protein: AISGKDTQY
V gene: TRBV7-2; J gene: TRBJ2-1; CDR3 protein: ASSLRPRDEQF
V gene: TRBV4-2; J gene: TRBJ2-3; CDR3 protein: ASSQDAGGRIDTQY
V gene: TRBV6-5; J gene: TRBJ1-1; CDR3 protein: ASTKGRYTEAF
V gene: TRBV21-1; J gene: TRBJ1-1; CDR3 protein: ASSKALSQGGVGTEAF
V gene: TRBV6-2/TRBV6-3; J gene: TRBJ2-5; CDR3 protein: ASSYPGQPEFNSWEQY
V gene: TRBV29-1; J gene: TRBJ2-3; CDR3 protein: SHIWSDTQY
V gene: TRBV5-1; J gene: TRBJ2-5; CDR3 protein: ASSLAGVGQETQY
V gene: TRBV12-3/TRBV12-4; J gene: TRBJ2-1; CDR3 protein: ASSRQGARINEQF
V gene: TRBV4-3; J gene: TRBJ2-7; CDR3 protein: ASSPTPGLSSYEQY
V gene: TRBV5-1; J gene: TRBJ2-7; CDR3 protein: ASGLSTYEQY
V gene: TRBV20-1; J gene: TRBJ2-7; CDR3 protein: SVSSAGGPYEQY
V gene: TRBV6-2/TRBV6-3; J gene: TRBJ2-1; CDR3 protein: ASSDGNEAGIRNNEQF
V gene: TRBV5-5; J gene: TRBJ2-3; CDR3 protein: ASSLGPPTDTQY
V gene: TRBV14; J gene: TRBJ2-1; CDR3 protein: ASSATGGPYNEQF
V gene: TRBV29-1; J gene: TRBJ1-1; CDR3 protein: SVDLGRGRSTEAF
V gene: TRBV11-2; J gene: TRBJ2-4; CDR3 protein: ASSGGSFSKNIQY
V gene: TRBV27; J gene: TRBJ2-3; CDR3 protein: ASGGGVVDTQY
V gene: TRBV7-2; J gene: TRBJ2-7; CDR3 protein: ASSRNYGGLSGRSSYEQY
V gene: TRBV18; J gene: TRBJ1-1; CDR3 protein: ASSPPASGVWPYTEAF
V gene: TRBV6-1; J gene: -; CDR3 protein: ASSERGLAGVSEQY
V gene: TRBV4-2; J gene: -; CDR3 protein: ASSQGGANFDEQY
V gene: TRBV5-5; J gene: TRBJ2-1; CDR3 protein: ASNRLGTSGSDEQF
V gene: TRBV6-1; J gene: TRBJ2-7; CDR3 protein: ASRGQIYYEQY
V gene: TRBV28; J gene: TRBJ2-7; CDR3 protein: ASRGQGASSYEQY
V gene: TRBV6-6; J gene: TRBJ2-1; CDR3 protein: ASSLGTSGICEQF